This section outlines one TCR beta chain sequence together with its context. This sample is drawn from a study of T cells expressing NK-cell markers. Study-level background: There were seven HCMV-seropositive donors and one seronegative donor among the eight sequenced.

The authors made TCR beta cDNA libraries by 5'RACE template switching. This switching added a universal primer site and UMIs. Following a re-call of the 5' RACE reads, TCRdb has one entry per CDR3 protein and lacks DNA. This table holds approximately 110,000 distinct CDR3 sequences. This receptor was taken from a woman between 18 and 70 years old in good health. What was sequenced was blood T cells: a sorted CD56 or NKG2C T cell subset, CD4+ or CD8+ T cells, or bulk PBMC T cells (not recorded which).

CDR3 in amino acids: CSVEKGTEAFF. The V gene is TRBV29-1, the J gene TRBJ1-1. There are 11 residues in the CDR3. The germline V gene encodes CDR1 SQVTM and CDR2 ANQGSEA. Full variable domain (remainder filled in from reference TRBV29-1 and TRBJ1-1): SAVISQKPSRDICQRGTSLTIQCQVDSQVTMMFWYRQQPGQSLTLIATANQGSEATYESGFVIDKFPISRPNLTFSTLTVSNMSPEDSSIYLCSVEKGTEAFFGQGTRLTVV.